The TCR beta chain described here comes from a study of blood T cell repertoires in COVID-19. Turning to the study itself: Whether acute or convalescent, the COVID-19 samples came from the United States, Italy and Spain.

Germline CDR1 reads ENHRY; CDR2 reads SYGVKD. The CDR3 runs to 15 residues. V was clipped by 0 bases and J by 2 bases, with 10 bases between them. This clone was found once. Measured with immunoSEQ multiplex PCR; TCRdb has only the in-frame clones, and not every one. Among around 180,000 clones listed, around four fifths were seen once. The TCR comes from a man aged 65-85 years with active or convalescent COVID-19. The genes are TRBV10-3 and TRBJ1-2, with D possibly matching TRBD1 (6 bases). Sample: peripheral blood. CDR3 DNA sequence: TGTGCCATCAGTGAGTCCGGCACAGGGAACTATGGCTACACCTTC. The encoded protein is CAISESGTGNYGYTF.